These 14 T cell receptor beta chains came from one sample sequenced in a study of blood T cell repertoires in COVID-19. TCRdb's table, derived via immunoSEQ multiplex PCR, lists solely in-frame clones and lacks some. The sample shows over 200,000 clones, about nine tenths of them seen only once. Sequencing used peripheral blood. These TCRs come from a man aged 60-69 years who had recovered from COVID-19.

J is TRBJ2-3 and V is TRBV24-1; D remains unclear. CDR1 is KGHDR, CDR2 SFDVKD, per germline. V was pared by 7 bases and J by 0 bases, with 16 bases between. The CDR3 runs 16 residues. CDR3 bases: TGTGCCACCAGAGCCGAATTCCCCCCTAGCACAGATACGCAGTATTTT. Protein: CATRAEFPPSTDTQYF.

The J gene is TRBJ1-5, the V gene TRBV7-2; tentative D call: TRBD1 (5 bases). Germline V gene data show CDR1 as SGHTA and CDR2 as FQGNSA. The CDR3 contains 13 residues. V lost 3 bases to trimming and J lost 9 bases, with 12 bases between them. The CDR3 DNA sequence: TGTGCCAGCAGCTTTCAAGGGGCGACGCCCCAGCATTTT. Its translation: CASSFQGATPQHF.

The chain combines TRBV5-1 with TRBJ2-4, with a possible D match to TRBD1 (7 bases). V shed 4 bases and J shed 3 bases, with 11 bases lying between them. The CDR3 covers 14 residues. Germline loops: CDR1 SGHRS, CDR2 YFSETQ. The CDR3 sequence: CASSAGQNKNIQYF. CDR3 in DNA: TGCGCCAGCAGCGCGGGACAGAACAAAAACATTCAGTACTTC.

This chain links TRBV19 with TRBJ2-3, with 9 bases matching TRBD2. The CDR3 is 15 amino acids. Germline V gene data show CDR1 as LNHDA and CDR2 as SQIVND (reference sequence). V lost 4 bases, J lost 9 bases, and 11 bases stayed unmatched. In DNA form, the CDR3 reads TGTGCCAGTAGTACCCCGGGGACTAGCAGAGCAACGCAGTATTTT. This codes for CASSTPGTSRATQYF.

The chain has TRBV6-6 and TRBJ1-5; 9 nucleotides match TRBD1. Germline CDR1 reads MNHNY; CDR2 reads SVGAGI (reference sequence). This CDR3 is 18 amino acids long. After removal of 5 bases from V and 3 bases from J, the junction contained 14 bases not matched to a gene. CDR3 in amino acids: CASSPPGQGRFNNQPQHF. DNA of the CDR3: TGTGCCAGCAGTCCCCCGGGACAGGGAAGATTTAACAATCAGCCCCAGCATTTT.

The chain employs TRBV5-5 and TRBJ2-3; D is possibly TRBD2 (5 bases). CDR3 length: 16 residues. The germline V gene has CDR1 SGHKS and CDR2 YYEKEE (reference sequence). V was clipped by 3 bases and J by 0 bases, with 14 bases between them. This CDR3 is CASSWTRDTSTDTQYF. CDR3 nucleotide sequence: TGTGCCAGCAGCTGGACTCGTGATACTAGCACAGATACGCAGTATTTT.

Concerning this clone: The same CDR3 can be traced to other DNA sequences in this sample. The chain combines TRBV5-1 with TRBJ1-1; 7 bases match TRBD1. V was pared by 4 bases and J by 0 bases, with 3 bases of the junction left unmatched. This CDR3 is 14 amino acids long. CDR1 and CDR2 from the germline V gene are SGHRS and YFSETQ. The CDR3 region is CASSLQGMNTEAFF. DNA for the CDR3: TGCGCCAGCAGCCTACAGGGGATGAACACTGAAGCTTTCTTT. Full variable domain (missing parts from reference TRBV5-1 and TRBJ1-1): KAGVTQTPRYLIKTRGQQVTLSCSPISGHRSVSWYQQTPGQGLQFLFEYFSETQRNKGNFPGRFSGRQFSNSRSEMNVSTLELGDSALYLCASSLQGMNTEAFFGQGTRLTVV.

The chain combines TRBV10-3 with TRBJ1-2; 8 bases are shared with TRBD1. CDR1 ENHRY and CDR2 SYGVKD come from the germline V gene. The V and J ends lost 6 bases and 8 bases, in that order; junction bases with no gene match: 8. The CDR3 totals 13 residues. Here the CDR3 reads CAIRTGASGGYTF. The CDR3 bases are TGTGCCATCAGGACAGGGGCGTCAGGCGGCTACACCTTC.

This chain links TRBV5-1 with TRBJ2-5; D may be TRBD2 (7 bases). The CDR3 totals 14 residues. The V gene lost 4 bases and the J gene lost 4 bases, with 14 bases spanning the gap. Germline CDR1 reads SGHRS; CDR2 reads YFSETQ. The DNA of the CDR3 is TGCGCCAGCAGCGGGGGGGCGCTGCGAGAGACCCAGTACTTC. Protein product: CASSGGALRETQYF.

CDR3 sequence: CASSIVGGRAGGDTQYF. The CDR3 bases are TGTGCCAGTAGTATAGTAGGCGGGAGGGCCGGGGGAGATACGCAGTATTTT. J is TRBJ2-3 and V is TRBV19; 9 nucleotides agree with TRBD2. Germline CDR1 LNHDA, CDR2 SQIVND (reference sequence). The CDR3 loop spans 17 amino acids. With V trimmed by 1 base and J by 5 bases, 10 bases remained unmatched.

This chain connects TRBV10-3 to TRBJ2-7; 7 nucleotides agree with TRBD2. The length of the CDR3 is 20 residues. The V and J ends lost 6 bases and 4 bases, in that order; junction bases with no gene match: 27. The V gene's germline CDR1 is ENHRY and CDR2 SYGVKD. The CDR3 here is CAISPVKGFSRTRSGYEQYF. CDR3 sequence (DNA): TGTGCCATCAGCCCCGTTAAGGGGTTCAGTAGGACTAGGTCCGGATACGAGCAGTACTTC.

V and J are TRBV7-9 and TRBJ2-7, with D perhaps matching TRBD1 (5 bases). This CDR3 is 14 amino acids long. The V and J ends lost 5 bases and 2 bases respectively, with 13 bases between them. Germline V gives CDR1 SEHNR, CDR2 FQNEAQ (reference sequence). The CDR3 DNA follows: TGTGCCAGCAGCCCCGTCTTGGGGCCCTACGAGCAGTACTTC. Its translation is CASSPVLGPYEQYF.

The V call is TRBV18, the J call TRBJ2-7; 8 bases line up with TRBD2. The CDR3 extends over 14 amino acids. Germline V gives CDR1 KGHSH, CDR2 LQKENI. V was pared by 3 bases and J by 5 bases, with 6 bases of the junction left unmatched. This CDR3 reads CASSPSGRGDEQYF. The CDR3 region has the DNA TGTGCCAGCTCACCGAGCGGGAGAGGCGACGAGCAGTACTTC.

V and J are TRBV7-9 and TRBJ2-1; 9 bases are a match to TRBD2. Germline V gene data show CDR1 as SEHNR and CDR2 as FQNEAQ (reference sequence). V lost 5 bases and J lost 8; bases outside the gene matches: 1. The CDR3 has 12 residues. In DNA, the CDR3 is TGTGCCAGCAGCCGCGGGGGGGATGAGCAGTTCTTC. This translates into CASSRGGDEQFF.